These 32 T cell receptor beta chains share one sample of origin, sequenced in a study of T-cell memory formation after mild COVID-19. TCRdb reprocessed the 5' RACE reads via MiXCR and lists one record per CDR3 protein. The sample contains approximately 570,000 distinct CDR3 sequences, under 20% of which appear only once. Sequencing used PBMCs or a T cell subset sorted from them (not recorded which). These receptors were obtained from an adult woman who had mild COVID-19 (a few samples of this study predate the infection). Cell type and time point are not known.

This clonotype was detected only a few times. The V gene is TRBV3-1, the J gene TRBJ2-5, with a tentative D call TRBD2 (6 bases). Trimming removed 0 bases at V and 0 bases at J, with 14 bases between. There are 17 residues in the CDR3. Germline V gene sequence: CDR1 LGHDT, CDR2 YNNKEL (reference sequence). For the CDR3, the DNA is TGTGCCAGCAGCCAAGATTCTCGCGGGACGTACCAAGAGACCCAGTACTTC. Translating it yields CASSQDSRGTYQETQYF.

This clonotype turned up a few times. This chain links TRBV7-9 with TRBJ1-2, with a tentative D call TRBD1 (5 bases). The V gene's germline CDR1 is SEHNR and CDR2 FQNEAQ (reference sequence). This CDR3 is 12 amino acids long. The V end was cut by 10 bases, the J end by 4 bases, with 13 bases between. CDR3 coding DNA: TGTGCCACCAAGGGAGGGGTCTATGGCTACACCTTC. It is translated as CATKGGVYGYTF.

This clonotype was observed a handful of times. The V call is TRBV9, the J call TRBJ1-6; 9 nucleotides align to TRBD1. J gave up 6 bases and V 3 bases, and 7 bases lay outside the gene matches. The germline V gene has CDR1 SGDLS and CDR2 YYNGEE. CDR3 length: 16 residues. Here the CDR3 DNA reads TGTGCCAGCAGCGGACGACCGGGACAGGGTAATTCACCCCTCCACTTT. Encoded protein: CASSGRPGQGNSPLHF.

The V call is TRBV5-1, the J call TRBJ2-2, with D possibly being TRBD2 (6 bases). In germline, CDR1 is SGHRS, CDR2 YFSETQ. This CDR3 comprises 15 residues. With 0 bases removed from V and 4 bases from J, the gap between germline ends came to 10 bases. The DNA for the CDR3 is TGCGCCAGCAGCTTGGGACTAGGGGCCACCGGGGAGCTGTTTTTT. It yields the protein CASSLGLGATGELFF. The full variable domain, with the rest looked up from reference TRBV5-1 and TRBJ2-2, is KAGVTQTPRYLIKTRGQQVTLSCSPISGHRSVSWYQQTPGQGLQFLFEYFSETQRNKGNFPGRFSGRQFSNSRSEMNVSTLELGDSALYLCASSLGLGATGELFFGEGSRLTVL.

CDR3 sequence reads: CATRGLGSEQYF. CDR3 coding DNA: TGTGCCACCAGGGGGCTCGGGAGCGAGCAGTACTTC. The chain uses TRBV12-3 or TRBV12-4 and TRBJ2-7, with 8 bases aligning to TRBD1. The CDR3 spans 12 residues. Trimming took 10 bases from V and 6 from J; bases not matched to a gene: 8.

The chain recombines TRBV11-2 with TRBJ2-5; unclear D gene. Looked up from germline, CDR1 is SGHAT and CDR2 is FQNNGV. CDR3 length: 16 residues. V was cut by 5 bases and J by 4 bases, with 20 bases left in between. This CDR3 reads CASSRGDSQRRETQYF. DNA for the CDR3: TGTGCCAGCAGCCGAGGAGACTCCCAGAGGAGAGAGACCCAGTACTTC.

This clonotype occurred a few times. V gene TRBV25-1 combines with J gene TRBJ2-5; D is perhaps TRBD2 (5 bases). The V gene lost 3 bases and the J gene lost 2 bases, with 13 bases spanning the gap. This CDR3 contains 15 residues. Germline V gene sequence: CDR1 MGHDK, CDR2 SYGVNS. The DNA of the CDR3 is TGTGCCAGCAGTGAGGAACTCGGGGTACAAGAGACCCAGTACTTC. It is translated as CASSEELGVQETQYF.

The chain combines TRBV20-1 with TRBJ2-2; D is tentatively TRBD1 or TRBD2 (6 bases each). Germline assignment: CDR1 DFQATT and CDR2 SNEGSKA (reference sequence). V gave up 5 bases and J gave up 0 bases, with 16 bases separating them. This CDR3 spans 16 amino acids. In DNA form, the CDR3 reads TGCAGTGCTCGCCGAGGGGGGAAAGCGAACACCGGGGAGCTGTTTTTT. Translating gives CSARRGGKANTGELFF.

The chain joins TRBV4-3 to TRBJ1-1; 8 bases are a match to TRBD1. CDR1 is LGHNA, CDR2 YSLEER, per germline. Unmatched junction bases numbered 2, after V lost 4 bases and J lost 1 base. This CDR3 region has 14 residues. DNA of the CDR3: TGCGCCAGCAGCCCAGGGGGCGAGAACACTGAAGCTTTCTTT. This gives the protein CASSPGGENTEAFF.

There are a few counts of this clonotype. The CDR3 sequence: CSAAMGPNYGYTF. The CDR3 region has the DNA TGCAGCGCGGCTATGGGACCGAACTATGGCTACACCTTC. The V call is TRBV29-1, the J call TRBJ1-2, with a possible D match to TRBD1 (5 bases). The V end lost 7 bases, the J end lost 2 bases, and 14 bases lay between the germline ends. CDR3 length: 13 residues. Germline CDR1 and CDR2: SQVTM and ANQGSEA.

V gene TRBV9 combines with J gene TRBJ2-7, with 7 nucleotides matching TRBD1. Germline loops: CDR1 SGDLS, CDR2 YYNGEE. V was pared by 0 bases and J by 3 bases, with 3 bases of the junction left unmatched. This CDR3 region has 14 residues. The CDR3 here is CASSVENRGYEQYF. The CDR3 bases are TGTGCCAGCAGCGTAGAGAACAGGGGCTACGAGCAGTACTTC.

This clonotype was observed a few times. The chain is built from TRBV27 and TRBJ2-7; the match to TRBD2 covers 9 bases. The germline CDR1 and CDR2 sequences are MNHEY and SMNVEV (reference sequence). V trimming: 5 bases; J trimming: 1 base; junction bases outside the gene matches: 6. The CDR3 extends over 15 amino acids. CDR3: CASSILAGRSYEQYF. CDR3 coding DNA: TGTGCCAGCAGTATCCTAGCGGGGAGATCCTACGAGCAGTACTTC.

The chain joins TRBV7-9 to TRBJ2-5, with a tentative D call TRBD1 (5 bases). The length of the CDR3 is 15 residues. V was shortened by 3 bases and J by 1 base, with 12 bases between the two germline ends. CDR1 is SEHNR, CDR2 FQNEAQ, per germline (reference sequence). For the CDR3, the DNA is TGTGCCAGCAGCTTCCCGGACACCCTCCAAGAGACCCAGTACTTC. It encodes CASSFPDTLQETQYF.

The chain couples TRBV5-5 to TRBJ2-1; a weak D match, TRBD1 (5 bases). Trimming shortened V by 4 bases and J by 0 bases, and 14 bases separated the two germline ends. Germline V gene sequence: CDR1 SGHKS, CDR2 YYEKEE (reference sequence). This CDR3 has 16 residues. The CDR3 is CASSPEGVYSYNEQFF. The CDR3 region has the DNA TGTGCCAGCAGCCCTGAAGGGGTGTACTCCTACAATGAGCAGTTCTTC.

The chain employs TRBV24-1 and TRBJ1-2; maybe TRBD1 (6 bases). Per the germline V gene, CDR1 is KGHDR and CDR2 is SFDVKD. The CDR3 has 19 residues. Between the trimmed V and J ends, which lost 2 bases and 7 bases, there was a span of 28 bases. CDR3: CATSDSGIDGTLRRGGYTF. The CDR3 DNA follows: TGTGCCACCAGTGATTCCGGGATCGACGGGACACTCAGGCGGGGTGGCTACACCTTC.

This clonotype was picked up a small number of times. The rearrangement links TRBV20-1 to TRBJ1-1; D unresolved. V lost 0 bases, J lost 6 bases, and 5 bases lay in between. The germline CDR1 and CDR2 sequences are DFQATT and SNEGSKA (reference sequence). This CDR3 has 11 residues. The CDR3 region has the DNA TGCAGTGCTAGAGAGGGGTCTGAAGCTTTCTTT. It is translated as CSAREGSEAFF.

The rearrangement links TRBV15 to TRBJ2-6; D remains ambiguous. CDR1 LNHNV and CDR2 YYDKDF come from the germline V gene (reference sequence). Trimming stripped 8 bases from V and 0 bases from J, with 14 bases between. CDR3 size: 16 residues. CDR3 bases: TGTGCCACCGGGCGGACGGTCCTCTCTGGGGCCAACGTCCTGACTTTC. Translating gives CATGRTVLSGANVLTF.

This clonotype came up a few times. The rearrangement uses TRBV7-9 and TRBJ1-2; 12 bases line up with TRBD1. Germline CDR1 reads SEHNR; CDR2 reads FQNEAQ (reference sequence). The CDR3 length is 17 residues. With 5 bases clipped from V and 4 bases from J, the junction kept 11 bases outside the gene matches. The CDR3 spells CASSPPGTGGAVYGYTF. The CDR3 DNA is TGTGCCAGCAGCCCACCCGGGACAGGGGGCGCCGTCTATGGCTACACCTTC.

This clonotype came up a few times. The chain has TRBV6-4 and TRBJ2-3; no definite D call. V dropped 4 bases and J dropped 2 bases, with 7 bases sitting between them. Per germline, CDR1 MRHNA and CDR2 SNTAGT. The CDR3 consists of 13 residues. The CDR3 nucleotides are TGTGCCAGCAGTGGATATCCCACAGATACGCAGTATTTT. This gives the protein CASSGYPTDTQYF.

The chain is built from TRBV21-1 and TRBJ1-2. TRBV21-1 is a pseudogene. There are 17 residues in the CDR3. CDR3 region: CASSKVLAGPPNYGYTF. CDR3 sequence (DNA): TGTGCCAGCAGCAAAGTATTGGCAGGGCCCCCTAACTATGGCTACACCTTC.

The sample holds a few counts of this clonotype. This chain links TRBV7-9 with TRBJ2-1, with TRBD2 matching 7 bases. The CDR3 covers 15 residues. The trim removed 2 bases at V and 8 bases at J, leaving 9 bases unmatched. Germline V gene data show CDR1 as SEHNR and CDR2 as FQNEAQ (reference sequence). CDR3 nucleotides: TGTGCCAGCAGCTTAACGGGGCGGGAGTTCGATGAGCAGTTCTTC. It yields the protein CASSLTGREFDEQFF.

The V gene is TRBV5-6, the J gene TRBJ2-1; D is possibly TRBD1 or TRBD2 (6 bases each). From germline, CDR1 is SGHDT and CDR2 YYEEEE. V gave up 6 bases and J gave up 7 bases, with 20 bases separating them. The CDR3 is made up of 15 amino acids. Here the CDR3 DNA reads TGTGCCAGCACCCCCCGGGGGCTAGCGAGAAATGAGCAGTTCTTC. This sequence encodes CASTPRGLARNEQFF. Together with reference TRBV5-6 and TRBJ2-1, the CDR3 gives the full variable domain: DAGVTQSPTHLIKTRGQQVTLRCSPKSGHDTVSWYQQALGQGPQFIFQYYEEEERQRGNFPDRFSGHQFPNYSSELNVNALLLGDSALYLCASTPRGLARNEQFFGPGTRLTVL.

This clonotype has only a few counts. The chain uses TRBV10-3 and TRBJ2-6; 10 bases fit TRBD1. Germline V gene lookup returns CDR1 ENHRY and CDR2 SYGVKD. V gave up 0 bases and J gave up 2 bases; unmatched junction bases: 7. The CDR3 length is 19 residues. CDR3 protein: CAISESMTGGWAGANVLTF. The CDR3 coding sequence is TGTGCCATCAGTGAGTCGATGACAGGGGGCTGGGCTGGGGCCAACGTCCTGACTTTC.

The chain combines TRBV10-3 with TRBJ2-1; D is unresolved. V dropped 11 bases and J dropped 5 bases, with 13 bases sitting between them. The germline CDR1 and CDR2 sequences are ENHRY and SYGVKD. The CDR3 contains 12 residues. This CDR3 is CASRTRDNEQFF. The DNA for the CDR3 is TGTGCCTCTAGGACCAGAGACAATGAGCAGTTCTTC.

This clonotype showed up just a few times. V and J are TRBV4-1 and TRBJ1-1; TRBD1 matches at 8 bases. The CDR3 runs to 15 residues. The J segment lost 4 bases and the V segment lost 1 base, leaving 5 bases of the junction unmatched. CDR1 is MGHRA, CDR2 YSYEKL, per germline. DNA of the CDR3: TGCGCCAGCAGCCAAGGGACAGGGAGGTTCACTGAAGCTTTCTTT. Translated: CASSQGTGRFTEAFF.

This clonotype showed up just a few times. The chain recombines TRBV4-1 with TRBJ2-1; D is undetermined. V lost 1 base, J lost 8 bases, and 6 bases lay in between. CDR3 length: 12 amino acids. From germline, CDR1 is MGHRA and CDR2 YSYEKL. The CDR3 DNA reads TGCGCCAGCAGCCAAGTTTGGGATGAGCAGTTCTTC. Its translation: CASSQVWDEQFF.

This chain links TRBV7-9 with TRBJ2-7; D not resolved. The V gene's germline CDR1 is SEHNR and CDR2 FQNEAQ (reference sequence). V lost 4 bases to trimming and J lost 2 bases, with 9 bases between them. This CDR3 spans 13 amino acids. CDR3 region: CASSSRTTYEQYF. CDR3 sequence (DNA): TGTGCCAGCAGCTCACGGACGACCTACGAGCAGTACTTC.

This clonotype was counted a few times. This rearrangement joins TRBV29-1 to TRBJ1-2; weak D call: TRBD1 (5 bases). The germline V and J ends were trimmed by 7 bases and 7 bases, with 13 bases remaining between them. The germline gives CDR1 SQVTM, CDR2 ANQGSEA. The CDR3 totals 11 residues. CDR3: CSATPGSGYTF. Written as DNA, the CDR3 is TGCAGCGCCACCCCAGGGTCTGGCTACACCTTC. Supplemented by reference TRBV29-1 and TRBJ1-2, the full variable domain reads SAVISQKPSRDICQRGTSLTIQCQVDSQVTMMFWYRQQPGQSLTLIATANQGSEATYESGFVIDKFPISRPNLTFSTLTVSNMSPEDSSIYLCSATPGSGYTFGSGTRLTVV.

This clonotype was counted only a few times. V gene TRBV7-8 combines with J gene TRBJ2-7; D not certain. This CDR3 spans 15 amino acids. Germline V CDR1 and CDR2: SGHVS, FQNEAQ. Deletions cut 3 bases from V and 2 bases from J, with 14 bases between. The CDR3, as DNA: TGTGCCAGCAGCTTGAGGCAGGCAAGCACCTACGAGCAGTACTTC. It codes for CASSLRQASTYEQYF.

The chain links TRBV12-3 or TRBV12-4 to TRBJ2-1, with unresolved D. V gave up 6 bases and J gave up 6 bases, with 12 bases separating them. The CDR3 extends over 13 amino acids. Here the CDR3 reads CASRSGGPNEQFF. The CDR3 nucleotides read TGTGCCAGCAGATCTGGCGGCCCCAATGAGCAGTTCTTC.

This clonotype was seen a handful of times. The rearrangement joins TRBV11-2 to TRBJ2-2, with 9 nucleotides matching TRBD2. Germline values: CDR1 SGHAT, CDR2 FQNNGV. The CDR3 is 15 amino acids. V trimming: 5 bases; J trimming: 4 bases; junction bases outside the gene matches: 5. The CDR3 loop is CASSRGLAGTGELFF. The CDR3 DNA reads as TGTGCCAGCAGCCGGGGACTAGCCGGCACCGGGGAGCTGTTTTTT.

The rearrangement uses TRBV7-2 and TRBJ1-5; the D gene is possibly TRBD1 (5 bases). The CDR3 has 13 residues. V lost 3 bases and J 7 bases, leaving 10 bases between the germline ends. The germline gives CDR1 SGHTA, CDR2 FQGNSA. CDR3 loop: CASSFSKGQPQHF. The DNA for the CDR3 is TGTGCCAGCAGCTTTAGTAAGGGGCAGCCCCAGCATTTT.